This entry lists 2 T cell receptor beta chains sequenced from one sample in a study of beta chain features in type 1 diabetes. Expressed TCRB transcripts were sequenced, since all the RNA that had been isolated was reverse transcribed. Only in-frame clones appear in the TCRdb table, and some are missing; sequencing was by immunoSEQ multiplex PCR. Here the sample spans 810,000 or so clones, 15% to 20% being singletons. The sequenced sample consisted of naive CD4+ T cells from blood. These receptors were collected from a woman between 18 and 30 years old in good health.

This chain uses TRBV5-1 with TRBJ2-1, with a possible D match to TRBD2 (5 bases). The V end lost 4 bases, the J end lost 10 bases, and 15 bases lay between the germline ends. Germline lookup yields CDR1 SGHRS and CDR2 YFSETQ. This CDR3 comprises 13 residues. The DNA for the CDR3 is TGCGCCAGCAGCGCCACCCCCGCGGGCGAGCAGTTCTTC. Protein sequence: CASSATPAGEQFF.

Details on this clone: Other nucleotide sequences in the sample specify the same CDR3. This rearrangement joins TRBV28 to TRBJ1-2; 10 nucleotides match TRBD1. The length of the CDR3 is 14 residues. Germline CDR1 MDHEN, CDR2 SYDVKM. With V trimmed by 5 bases and J by 2 bases, 2 bases remained unmatched. The CDR3 region is CASSPGQGNYGYTF. The CDR3 nucleotides read TGTGCCAGCAGTCCGGGACAGGGGAACTATGGCTACACCTTC.